Presented here are 19 T cell receptor beta chains from one specimen sequenced in a study of blood T cells in healthy people across ages (dated by TCRdb to the mid-2010s). The library came from 5' RACE. This sample was sequenced with an Illumina HiSeq 2500. A second PCR of roughly 7 to 11 cycles was performed with a sample-barcoded 5' primer and a J-beta primer mix. TCRdb trimmed the raw reads at Q25, called clones with MiXCR and kept productive beta chains. Identical CDR3 proteins give one entry, which carries the most common genes and DNA. This sample holds hundreds of thousands of distinct CDR3 sequences; 58% were observed only once. Over 30% of the sample is in the top ten clones. Sequenced input: blood. These receptors were taken from a man in his sixties in good health.

The chain has TRBV29-1 and TRBJ1-1; D unresolved. Per germline, CDR1 SQVTM and CDR2 ANQGSEA. V was pared by 0 bases and J by 1 base, with 18 bases between. This CDR3 is 17 amino acids long. CDR3 DNA sequence: TGCAGCGTTGAAGATAGGGCTTTCGGCAGAGAGAACACTGAAGCTTTCTTT. It translates to CSVEDRAFGRENTEAFF. Combining the CDR3 with reference TRBV29-1 and TRBJ1-1 gives the whole variable domain SAVISQKPSRDICQRGTSLTIQCQVDSQVTMMFWYRQQPGQSLTLIATANQGSEATYESGFVIDKFPISRPNLTFSTLTVSNMSPEDSSIYLCSVEDRAFGRENTEAFFGQGTRLTVV.

The chain uses TRBV6-1 and TRBJ2-1; TRBD1 might be the D (5 bases). CDR3 size: 16 residues. Deletions cut 2 bases from V and 0 bases from J, with 11 bases between. Germline values: CDR1 MNHNS, CDR2 SASEGT. CDR3 sequence reads: CASSEQGLSSYNEQFF. The CDR3 DNA reads as TGTGCCAGCAGTGAACAGGGCCTCAGCTCCTACAATGAGCAGTTCTTC.

The chain joins TRBV2 to TRBJ2-7; no reliable D call. Trimming pared 6 bases from V and 5 bases from J, leaving 14 bases between. The CDR3 is 13 amino acids. Germline V gene lookup returns CDR1 SNHLY and CDR2 FYNNEI. The CDR3 DNA is TGTGCCAGCAGATCTGACGGGCACAACGAGCAGTACTTC. Its protein product is CASRSDGHNEQYF. The variable domain in full, completed from reference TRBV2 and TRBJ2-7, reads EPEVTQTPSHQVTQMGQEVILRCVPISNHLYFYWYRQILGQKVEFLVSFYNNEISEKSEIFDDQFSVERPDGSNFTLKIRSTKLEDSAMYFCASRSDGHNEQYFGPGTRLTVT.

This clonotype turned up a few times. The V gene is TRBV15, the J gene TRBJ2-5; D is tentatively TRBD1 or TRBD2 (5 bases each). Germline loops: CDR1 LNHNV, CDR2 YYDKDF (reference sequence). CDR3 length: 15 residues. The ends were cut back, 5 bases at V and 7 bases at J, with 20 bases in the middle. The CDR3 nucleotides are TGTGCCACCAGCGCCCGGGACGGTGGGTCATCGACCCAGTACTTC. Its protein is CATSARDGGSSTQYF.

The genes are TRBV6-1 and TRBJ2-5; 8 bases map to TRBD1. V shed 10 bases, J shed 2 bases, and the junction held 12 bases outside the gene matches. Per germline, CDR1 MNHNS and CDR2 SASEGT. This CDR3 has 15 residues. The DNA of the CDR3 is TGTGCCACAACTACCTGGGACAGGCGACAAGAGACCCAGTACTTC. Translating gives CATTTWDRRQETQYF.

The rearrangement joins TRBV5-1 to TRBJ2-5; a possible D gene is TRBD2 (5 bases). Germline CDR1 is SGHRS and CDR2 is YFSETQ. The CDR3 length is 17 residues. The V end was cut by 3 bases, the J end by 5 bases, with 23 bases between. CDR3 bases: TGCGCCAGCAGCTGGGTAGGAGGATCCCCCTCCGGGGAGACCCAGTACTTC. Its protein is CASSWVGGSPSGETQYF. The variable domain in full, completed from reference TRBV5-1 and TRBJ2-5, reads KAGVTQTPRYLIKTRGQQVTLSCSPISGHRSVSWYQQTPGQGLQFLFEYFSETQRNKGNFPGRFSGRQFSNSRSEMNVSTLELGDSALYLCASSWVGGSPSGETQYFGPGTRLLVL.

The rearrangement joins TRBV20-1 to TRBJ1-2; 7 nucleotides align to TRBD1. The CDR3 runs to 14 residues. V lost 5 bases, J lost 4 bases, and 10 bases stayed unmatched. Looked up from germline, CDR1 is DFQATT and CDR2 is SNEGSKA (reference sequence). CDR3 nucleotide sequence: TGCAGTGCTCCCTTGGGACAGTCCGCCTATGGCTACACCTTC. Translation: CSAPLGQSAYGYTF.

V usage is TRBV29-1 and J usage is TRBJ2-1, with 8 bases fitting TRBD2. Germline V lookup: CDR1 SQVTM, CDR2 ANQGSEA. CDR3 length: 14 residues. The CDR3 DNA sequence: TGCAGTGCTGGAGGGTGGACTAGCATCGATGAGCAGTTCTTC. This encodes CSAGGWTSIDEQFF.

The J gene is TRBJ1-2, the V gene TRBV29-1, with no clear D. Germline CDR1 is SQVTM and CDR2 is ANQGSEA. With 7 bases removed from V and 8 bases from J, the gap between germline ends came to 17 bases. The CDR3 is made up of 12 amino acids. The CDR3 DNA reads as TGCAGCGGGGAAGGCGTCGTGGGGGGCTACACCTTC. Translated: CSGEGVVGGYTF.

The chain links TRBV3-1 to TRBJ1-2, with no clear D. Germline assignment: CDR1 LGHDT and CDR2 YNNKEL (reference sequence). The V and J ends lost 0 bases and 4 bases respectively, with 9 bases between them. The CDR3 runs to 14 residues. In nucleotides, the CDR3 is TGTGCCAGCAGCCAAGAGGCTAGGTTCTATGGCTACACCTTC. It yields the protein CASSQEARFYGYTF.

This clonotype was picked up one time. The J gene is TRBJ2-7, the V gene TRBV10-1, with 11 positions matching TRBD2. The V gene end was trimmed by 1 base and the J gene end by 2 bases; junction bases not matched to a gene: 1. CDR3 size: 15 residues. Germline CDR1 and CDR2: WNHNN and SYGVQD (reference sequence). CDR3 loop: CASSEWGLAAYEQYF. CDR3 coding DNA: TGCGCCAGCAGTGAGTGGGGACTAGCGGCCTACGAGCAGTACTTC.

The rearrangement uses TRBV3-1 and TRBJ2-3, with D hard to call. This CDR3 spans 12 amino acids. The germline V gene encodes CDR1 LGHDT and CDR2 YNNKEL (reference sequence). The V and J ends lost 5 bases and 6 bases respectively, with 9 bases between them. CDR3 DNA: TGTGCCAGCAGCTTCCGGATGGATACGCAGTATTTT. It codes for CASSFRMDTQYF.

This clonotype was counted once. The V gene is TRBV3-1, the J gene TRBJ2-5, with 7 bases identical to TRBD2. The closer fit of TRBJ2-7 to the DNA end suggests the J call may be wrong. Looked up from germline, CDR1 is LGHDT and CDR2 is YNNKEL (reference sequence). This CDR3 spans 15 amino acids. The CDR3 loop reads CASSPASGGGGEQYF. The CDR3 region has the DNA TGTGCCAGCTCTCCTGCGAGTGGCGGGGGAGGCGAGCAGTACTTC.

V is TRBV5-1 and J is TRBJ2-2; D is undetermined. The CDR3 covers 14 residues. The V end lost 9 bases, the J end lost 0 bases, and 12 bases lay between the germline ends. Germline CDR1 is SGHRS and CDR2 is YFSETQ. This CDR3 reads CATRTETNTGELFF. The CDR3 region has the DNA TGCGCCACCAGGACGGAAACGAACACCGGGGAGCTGTTTTTT. Using reference TRBV5-1 and TRBJ2-2 for the parts outside the CDR3, the full variable domain is KAGVTQTPRYLIKTRGQQVTLSCSPISGHRSVSWYQQTPGQGLQFLFEYFSETQRNKGNFPGRFSGRQFSNSRSEMNVSTLELGDSALYLCATRTETNTGELFFGEGSRLTVL.

The chain combines TRBV20-1 with TRBJ2-3, with 9 bases lining up with TRBD1. The V segment lost 2 bases and the J segment 6 bases; nucleotides outside the gene matches: 9. There are 15 residues in the CDR3. Germline V gene lookup returns CDR1 DFQATT and CDR2 SNEGSKA (reference sequence). The CDR3 sequence: CSARPGTGLGDTQYF. In DNA, the CDR3 is TGCAGTGCTAGACCCGGGACAGGGCTTGGGGATACGCAGTATTTT.

The V and J genes are TRBV28 and TRBJ2-7; 7 bases agree with TRBD2. The J call may be incorrect, as the DNA end agrees better with TRBJ2-1. In germline, CDR1 is MDHEN, CDR2 SYDVKM. This CDR3 is 14 amino acids long. The CDR3 here is CASTQSGDDNEQFF. The CDR3 bases are TGTGCCAGCACCCAAAGCGGGGACGACAATGAGCAGTTCTTC.

The V gene is TRBV2, the J gene TRBJ1-4; 7 bases agree with TRBD1. The ends lost 4 bases at V and 5 bases at J; junction bases unmatched: 7. CDR1 is SNHLY, CDR2 FYNNEI, per germline. CDR3 length: 15 amino acids. The CDR3: CASSGRDRRNEKLFF. The CDR3 DNA follows: TGTGCCAGCAGTGGCCGGGACAGAAGAAATGAAAAACTGTTTTTT.

This clonotype was recorded only once. The V call is TRBV9, the J call TRBJ2-7; tentative D call: TRBD2 (7 bases). With the DNA end fitting TRBJ2-5 better, the J assignment may be wrong. Looked up from germline, CDR1 is SGDLS and CDR2 is YYNGEE. This CDR3 has 14 amino acids. The CDR3 loop reads CASSVKGGAETQYF. The CDR3 DNA is TGTGCCAGCAGCGTAAAAGGGGGGGCAGAGACCCAGTACTTC.

The chain employs TRBV11-3 and TRBJ2-2, with D possibly being TRBD2 (5 bases). CDR1 is SGHNT and CDR2 is YENEEA in the germline V gene. The CDR3 contains 17 residues. V was pared by 5 bases and J by 4 bases, with 20 bases between. For the CDR3, the DNA is TGTGCCAGCAGCCCCTTCCAGAAGAGCGGTGCCACCGGGGAGCTGTTTTTT. Residues: CASSPFQKSGATGELFF.